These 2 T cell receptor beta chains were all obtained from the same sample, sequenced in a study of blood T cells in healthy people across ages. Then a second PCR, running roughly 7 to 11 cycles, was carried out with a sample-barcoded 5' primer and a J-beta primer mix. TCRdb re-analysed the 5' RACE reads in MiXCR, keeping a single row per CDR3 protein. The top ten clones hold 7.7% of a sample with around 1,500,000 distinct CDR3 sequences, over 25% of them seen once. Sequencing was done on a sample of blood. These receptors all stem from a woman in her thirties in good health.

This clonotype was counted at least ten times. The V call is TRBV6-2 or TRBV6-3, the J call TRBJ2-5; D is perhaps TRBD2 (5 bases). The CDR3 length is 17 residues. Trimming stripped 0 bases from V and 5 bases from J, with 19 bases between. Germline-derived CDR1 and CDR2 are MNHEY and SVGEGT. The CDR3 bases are TGTGCCAGCAGTTACTCGAAACGAGGGCGCGCGACGGAGACCCAGTACTTC. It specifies CASSYSKRGRATETQYF.

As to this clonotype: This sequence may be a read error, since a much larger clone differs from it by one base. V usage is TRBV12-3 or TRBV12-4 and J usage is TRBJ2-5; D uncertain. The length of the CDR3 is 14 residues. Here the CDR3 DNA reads TGTGCCTGCAGTCCTTCGACCGGACCAAAGACCCAGTACTTC. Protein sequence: CACSPSTGPKTQYF.